These T cell receptor beta chains were read from a single sample in a study of shared clonotypes between healthy human individuals. The table came from immunoSEQ multiplex PCR; TCRdb's copy has only in-frame clones and leaves some out. The sample includes roughly 1.4 million clones, approximately 98.5% of them seen just once. Sequenced input: naive CD4+ T cells sorted from blood. These receptors all come from a man aged 30 to 45 in good health. CDR3s include the opening cysteine and the closing phenylalanine or tryptophan. The D gene is left open where the match is weak. Clone size is shown for a subset of rows, as once, few, many or a class of expanded clone.

v_gene	j_gene	abundance	d_gene	CDR3nt	CDR3aa
TRBV6-1	TRBJ2-7	once	-	TGTGCCAGCAGTCAAAACTACGAGCAGTACTTC	CASSQNYEQYF
TRBV19	TRBJ2-1	-	-	TGTGCCAGTAGTATCTTGGGAAGAAATGAGCAGTTCTTC	CASSILGRNEQFF
TRBV25-1	TRBJ2-5	-	-	-	CASSSSGGETQYF
TRBV7-9	TRBJ1-4	-	-	TGTGCCAGCAGCTTAATCGAAGACAACAGGGTGGTAGAAAAACTGTTTTTT	CASSLIEDNRVVEKLFF
TRBV28	TRBJ2-7	-	-	TGTGCCAGCATCCCCCCCGACAGGTCCTCCTACGAGCAGTACTTC	CASIPPDRSSYEQYF
TRBV20-1	TRBJ1-5	-	-	TGCAGTGCTAGGGGGTCCCAGCCCCAGCATTTT	CSARGSQPQHF
TRBV27	TRBJ1-1	-	-	TGTGCCAGCAGTTTCAGGGAGGGTGGGACTGAAGCTTTCTTT	CASSFREGGTEAFF
TRBV9	TRBJ1-1	once	-	TGTGCCAGCAGCGTAGCTGGCGTCGGAATGAACACTGAAGCTTTCTTT	CASSVAGVGMNTEAFF
TRBV7-9	TRBJ2-6	-	-	TGTGCCAGCAGCTTAATTCCGACAGTACCACTCTCTGGGGCCAACGTCCTGACTTTC	CASSLIPTVPLSGANVLTF
TRBV6-1	TRBJ2-1	-	-	TGTGCCAGCAGTGCTAAAGGGAGGGGGCGGGACAATGAGCAGTTCTTC	CASSAKGRGRDNEQFF
TRBV10-3	TRBJ2-3	-	TRBD2	TGTGCCACCACGGGCGCTAGCGGTGCGGATACGCAGTATTTT	CATTGASGADTQYF
TRBV5-6	TRBJ2-7	once	TRBD1	TGTGCCAGCAGCCACTCCCCGGGGACAGGGATTTCCTACGAGCAGTACTTC	CASSHSPGTGISYEQYF
TRBV5-4	TRBJ2-7	-	TRBD2	TGTGCCAGCAGCCAGGAGTTAGCGGGAGGGCCCTACGAGCAGTACTTC	CASSQELAGGPYEQYF
TRBV6-6	TRBJ1-4	-	-	TGTGCCAGCAGTCACGGGAGGGATGGGGTCGAAAAACTGTTTTTT	CASSHGRDGVEKLFF